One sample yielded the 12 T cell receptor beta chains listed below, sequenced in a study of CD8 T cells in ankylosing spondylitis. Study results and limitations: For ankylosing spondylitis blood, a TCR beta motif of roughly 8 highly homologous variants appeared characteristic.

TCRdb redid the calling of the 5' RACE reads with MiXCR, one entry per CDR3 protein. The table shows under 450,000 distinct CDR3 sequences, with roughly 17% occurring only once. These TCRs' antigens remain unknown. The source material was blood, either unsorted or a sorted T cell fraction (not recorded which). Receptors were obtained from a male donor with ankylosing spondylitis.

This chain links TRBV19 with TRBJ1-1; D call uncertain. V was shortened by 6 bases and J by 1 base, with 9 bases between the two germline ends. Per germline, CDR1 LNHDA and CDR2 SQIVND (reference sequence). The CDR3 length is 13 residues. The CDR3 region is CASRVKGNTEAFF. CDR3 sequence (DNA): TGTGCCAGTAGAGTCAAGGGGAACACTGAAGCTTTCTTT.

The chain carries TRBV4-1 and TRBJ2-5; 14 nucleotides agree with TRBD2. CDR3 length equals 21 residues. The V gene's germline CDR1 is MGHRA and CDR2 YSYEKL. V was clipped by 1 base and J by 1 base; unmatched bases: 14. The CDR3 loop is CASSQGPPGTSGGQLQETQYF. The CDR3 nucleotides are TGCGCCAGCAGCCAAGGTCCCCCTGGGACTAGCGGGGGCCAACTCCAAGAGACCCAGTACTTC.

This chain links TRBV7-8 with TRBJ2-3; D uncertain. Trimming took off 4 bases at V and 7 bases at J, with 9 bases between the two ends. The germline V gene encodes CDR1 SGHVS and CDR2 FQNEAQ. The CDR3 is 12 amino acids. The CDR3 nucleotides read TGTGCCAGCAGCTCCTCCCCCAATACGCAGTATTTT. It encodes CASSSSPNTQYF.

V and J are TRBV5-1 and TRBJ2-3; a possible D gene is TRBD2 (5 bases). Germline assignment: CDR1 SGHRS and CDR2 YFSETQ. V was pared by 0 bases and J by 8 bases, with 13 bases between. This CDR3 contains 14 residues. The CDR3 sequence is CASSLAVLDGTQYF. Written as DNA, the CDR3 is TGCGCCAGCAGCTTGGCAGTACTAGATGGTACGCAGTATTTT.

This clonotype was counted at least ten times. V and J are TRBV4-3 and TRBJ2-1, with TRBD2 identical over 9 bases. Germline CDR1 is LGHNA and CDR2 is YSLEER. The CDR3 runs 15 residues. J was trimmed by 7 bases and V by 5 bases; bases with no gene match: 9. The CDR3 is CASSDSGRAPNEQFF. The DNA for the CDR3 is TGCGCCAGCAGCGATAGCGGGAGAGCACCAAATGAGCAGTTCTTC.

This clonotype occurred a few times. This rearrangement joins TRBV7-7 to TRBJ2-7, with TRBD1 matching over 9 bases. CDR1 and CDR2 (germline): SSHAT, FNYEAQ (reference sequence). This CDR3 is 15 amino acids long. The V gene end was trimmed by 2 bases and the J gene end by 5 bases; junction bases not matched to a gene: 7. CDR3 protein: CASSLTPGQGHEQYF. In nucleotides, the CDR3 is TGTGCCAGCAGCTTAACCCCGGGACAGGGCCACGAGCAGTACTTC.

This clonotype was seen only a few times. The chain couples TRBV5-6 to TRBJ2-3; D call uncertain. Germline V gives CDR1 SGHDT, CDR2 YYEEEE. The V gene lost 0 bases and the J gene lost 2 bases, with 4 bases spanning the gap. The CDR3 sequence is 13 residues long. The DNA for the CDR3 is TGTGCCAGCAGCTTGGTGGACACAGATACGCAGTATTTT. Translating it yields CASSLVDTDTQYF.

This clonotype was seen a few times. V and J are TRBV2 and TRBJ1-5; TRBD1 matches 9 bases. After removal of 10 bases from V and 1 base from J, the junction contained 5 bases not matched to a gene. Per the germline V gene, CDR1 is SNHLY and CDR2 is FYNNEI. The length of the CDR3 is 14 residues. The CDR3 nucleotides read TGTGCCACCCGACAGGGGGAGAGCAATCAGCCCCAGCATTTT. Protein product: CATRQGESNQPQHF.

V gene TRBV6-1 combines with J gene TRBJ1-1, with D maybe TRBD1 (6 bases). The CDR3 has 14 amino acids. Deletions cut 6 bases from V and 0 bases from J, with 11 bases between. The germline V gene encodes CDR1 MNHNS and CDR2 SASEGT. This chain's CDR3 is CASRERTVNTEAFF. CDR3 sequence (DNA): TGTGCCAGCAGAGAAAGGACAGTGAACACTGAAGCTTTCTTT.

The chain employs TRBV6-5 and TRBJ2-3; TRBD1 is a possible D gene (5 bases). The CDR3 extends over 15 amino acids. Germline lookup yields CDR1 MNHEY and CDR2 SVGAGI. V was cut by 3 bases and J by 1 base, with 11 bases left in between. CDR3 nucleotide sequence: TGTGCCAGCAGTTATGGGGCAGGACGCACAGATACGCAGTATTTT. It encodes CASSYGAGRTDTQYF.

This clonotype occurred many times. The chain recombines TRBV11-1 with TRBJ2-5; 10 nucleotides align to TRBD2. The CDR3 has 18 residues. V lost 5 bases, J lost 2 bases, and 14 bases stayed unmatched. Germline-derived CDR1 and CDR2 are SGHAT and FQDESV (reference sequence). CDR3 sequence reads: CASSLRTSGLAAQETQYF. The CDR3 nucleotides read TGTGCCAGCAGCCTCCGGACTAGCGGCCTAGCGGCTCAAGAGACCCAGTACTTC.

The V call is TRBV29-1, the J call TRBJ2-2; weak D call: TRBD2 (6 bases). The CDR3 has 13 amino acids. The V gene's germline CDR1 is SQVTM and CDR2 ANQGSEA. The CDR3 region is CTVGRGNTGELFF. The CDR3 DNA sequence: TGCACCGTGGGGCGGGGAAACACCGGGGAGCTGTTTTTT.